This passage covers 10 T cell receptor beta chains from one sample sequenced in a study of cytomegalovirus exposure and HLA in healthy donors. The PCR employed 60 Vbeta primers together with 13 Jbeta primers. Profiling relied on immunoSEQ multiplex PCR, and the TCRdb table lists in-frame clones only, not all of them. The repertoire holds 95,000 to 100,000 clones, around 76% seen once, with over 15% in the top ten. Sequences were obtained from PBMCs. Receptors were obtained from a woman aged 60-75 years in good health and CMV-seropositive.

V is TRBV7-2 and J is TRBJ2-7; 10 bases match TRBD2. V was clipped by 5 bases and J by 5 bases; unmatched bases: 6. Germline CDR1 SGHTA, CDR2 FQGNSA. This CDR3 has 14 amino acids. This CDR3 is CASSRTSGFDEQYF. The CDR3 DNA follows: TGTGCCAGCAGCCGGACTAGCGGCTTTGACGAGCAGTACTTC.

The CDR3 is CATRRTAKETAQYF. The CDR3 DNA reads TGTGCCACTCGCCGGACAGCAAAAGAGACGGCCCAGTACTTC. The chain is built from TRBV27 and TRBJ2-5; D may be TRBD1 (6 bases). This CDR3 contains 14 residues. CDR1 is MNHEY and CDR2 is SMNVEV in the germline V gene (reference sequence). Trimming stripped 10 bases from V and 9 bases from J, with 24 bases between.

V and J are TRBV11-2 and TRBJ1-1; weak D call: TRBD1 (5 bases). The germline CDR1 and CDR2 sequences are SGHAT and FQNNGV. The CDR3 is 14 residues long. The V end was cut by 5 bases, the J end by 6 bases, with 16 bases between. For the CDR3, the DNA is TGTGCCAGCAGCGAACAGGCGGGGAGAGCTGAAGCTTTCTTT. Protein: CASSEQAGRAEAFF.

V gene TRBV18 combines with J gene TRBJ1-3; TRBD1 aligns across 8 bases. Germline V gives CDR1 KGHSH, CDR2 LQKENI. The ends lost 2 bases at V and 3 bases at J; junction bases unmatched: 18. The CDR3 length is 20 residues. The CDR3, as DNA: TGTGCCAGCTCACCAGGGATCGACAGGGGCTCCTTCACGGGTGGAAACACCATATATTTT. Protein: CASSPGIDRGSFTGGNTIYF. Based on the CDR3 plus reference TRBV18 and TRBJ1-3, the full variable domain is NAGVMQNPRHLVRRRGQEARLRCSPMKGHSHVYWYRQLPEEGLKFMVYLQKENIIDESGMPKERFSAEFPKEGPSILRIQQVVRGDSAAYFCASSPGIDRGSFTGGNTIYFGEGSWLTVV.

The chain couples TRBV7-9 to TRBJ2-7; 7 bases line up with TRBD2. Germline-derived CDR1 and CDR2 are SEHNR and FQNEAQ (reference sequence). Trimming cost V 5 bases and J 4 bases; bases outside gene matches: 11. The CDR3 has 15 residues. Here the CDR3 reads CASSLGLVQGYEQYF. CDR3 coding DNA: TGTGCCAGCAGCCTCGGACTAGTTCAAGGGTACGAGCAGTACTTC.

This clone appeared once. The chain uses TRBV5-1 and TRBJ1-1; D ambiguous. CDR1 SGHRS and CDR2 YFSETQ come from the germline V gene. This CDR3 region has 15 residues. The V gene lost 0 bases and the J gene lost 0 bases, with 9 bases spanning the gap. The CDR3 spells CASSLAHGLNTEAFF. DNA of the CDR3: TGCGCCAGCAGCTTGGCCCACGGTTTGAACACTGAAGCTTTCTTT.

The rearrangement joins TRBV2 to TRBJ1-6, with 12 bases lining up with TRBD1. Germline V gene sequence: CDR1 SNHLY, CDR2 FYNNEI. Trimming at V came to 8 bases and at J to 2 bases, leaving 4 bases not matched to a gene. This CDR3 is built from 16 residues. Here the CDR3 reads CASPRDRGPYNSPLHF. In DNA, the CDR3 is TGTGCCAGCCCTAGGGACAGGGGGCCCTATAATTCACCCCTCCACTTT. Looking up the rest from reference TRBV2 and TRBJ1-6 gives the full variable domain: EPEVTQTPSHQVTQMGQEVILRCVPISNHLYFYWYRQILGQKVEFLVSFYNNEISEKSEIFDDQFSVERPDGSNFTLKIRSTKLEDSAMYFCASPRDRGPYNSPLHFGNGTRLTVT.

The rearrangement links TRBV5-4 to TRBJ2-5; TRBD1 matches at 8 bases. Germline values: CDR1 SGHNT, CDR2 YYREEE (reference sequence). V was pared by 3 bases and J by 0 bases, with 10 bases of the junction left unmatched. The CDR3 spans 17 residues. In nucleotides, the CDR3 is TGTGCCAGCAGCTCGACCCGACAGGGGAGGCACCAAGAGACCCAGTACTTC. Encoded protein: CASSSTRQGRHQETQYF.

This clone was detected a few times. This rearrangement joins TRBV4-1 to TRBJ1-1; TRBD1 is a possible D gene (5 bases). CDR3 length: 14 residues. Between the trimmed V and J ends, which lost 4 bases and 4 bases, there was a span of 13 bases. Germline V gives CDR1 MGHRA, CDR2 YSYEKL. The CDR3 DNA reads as TGCGCCAGCAGCCTGGGGACGGGGGGCACTGAAGCTTTCTTT. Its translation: CASSLGTGGTEAFF.

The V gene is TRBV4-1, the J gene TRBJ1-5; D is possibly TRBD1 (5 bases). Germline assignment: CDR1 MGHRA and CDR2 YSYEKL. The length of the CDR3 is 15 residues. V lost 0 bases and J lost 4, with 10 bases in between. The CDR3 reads CASSQEGTANQPQHF. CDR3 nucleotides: TGCGCCAGCAGCCAAGAAGGGACTGCAAATCAGCCCCAGCATTTT.